Shown below are 23 T cell receptor beta chains from a single sample sequenced in a study of PD-L1 blockade in urothelial cancer. Method: immunoSEQ multiplex PCR; TCRdb's copy keeps in-frame clones and lacks some. This table holds around 130,000 clones, less than 85% found once. This sample's time point: pretreatment peripheral blood. This specimen was PBMCs, taken around atezolizumab (anti-PD-L1) treatment. These receptors were collected from a man aged 45-60 years with urothelial cancer.

The genes are TRBV13 and TRBJ2-7, with 14 bases matching TRBD2. Germline loops: CDR1 PRHDT, CDR2 FYEKMQ (reference sequence). V lost 5 bases and J lost 4; bases outside the gene matches: 4. The length of the CDR3 is 15 residues. The CDR3 DNA follows: TGTGCCAGCAGCCCCGGGACTAGCGGGAGTTACGAGCAGTACTTC. Its translation is CASSPGTSGSYEQYF.

This chain links TRBV27 with TRBJ2-2; TRBD1 matches at 9 bases. The CDR3 has 16 residues. The trim removed 6 bases at V and 6 bases at J, leaving 11 bases unmatched. From germline, CDR1 is MNHEY and CDR2 SMNVEV (reference sequence). CDR3 coding DNA: TGTGCCAGCAGATCGGGACAGGGCTTTATCGCCGGGGAGCTGTTTTTT. This sequence encodes CASRSGQGFIAGELFF.

The chain recombines TRBV28 with TRBJ1-1, with D maybe TRBD1 (6 bases). The CDR3 extends over 12 amino acids. The germline V gene has CDR1 MDHEN and CDR2 SYDVKM. The ends were cut back, 6 bases at V and 10 bases at J, with 15 bases in the middle. The CDR3 reads CASRVQGLGAFF. The CDR3 DNA reads TGTGCCAGCAGAGTGCAGGGGCTGGGAGCTTTCTTT.

This clone has more than one count but fewer than ten. The chain employs TRBV9 and TRBJ2-7, with a possible D match to TRBD2 (6 bases). The CDR3 is 15 amino acids. Trimming took 0 bases from V and 4 from J, leaving 14 bases between them. CDR1 is SGDLS and CDR2 is YYNGEE in the germline V gene. This CDR3 reads CASSVATGTEYEQYF. CDR3 in DNA: TGTGCCAGCAGCGTAGCTACCGGGACTGAGTACGAGCAGTACTTC. Complete variable domain (other parts from reference TRBV9 and TRBJ2-7): DSGVTQTPKHLITATGQRVTLRCSPRSGDLSVYWYQQSLDQGLQFLIQYYNGEERAKGNILERFSAQQFPDLHSELNLSSLELGDSALYFCASSVATGTEYEQYFGPGTRLTVT.

The V gene is TRBV10-3, the J gene TRBJ1-2; TRBD1 aligns across 12 bases. Germline V gene lookup returns CDR1 ENHRY and CDR2 SYGVKD. The CDR3 contains 16 residues. Trimming at V came to 8 bases and at J to 0 bases, leaving 7 bases not matched to a gene. CDR3 in DNA: TGTGCCATCGGGAAGGGACAGGGGGCCGCTAACTATGGCTACACCTTC. As protein: CAIGKGQGAANYGYTF.

The rearrangement joins TRBV9 to TRBJ2-1; TRBD2 aligns across 11 bases. CDR1 and CDR2 (germline): SGDLS, YYNGEE. J gave up 9 bases and V 2 bases, and 4 bases lay outside the gene matches. The CDR3 has 14 amino acids. CDR3 sequence (DNA): TGTGCCAGCAGCGTCGCACTAGCGGGGGCTGAGCAGTTCTTC. This codes for CASSVALAGAEQFF.

As for this clone: The junction does not match germline at one end; this may be a read error. The rearrangement links TRBV7-7 to TRBJ1-3; D gene unclear. This CDR3 region has 14 residues. Per the germline V gene, CDR1 is SSHAT and CDR2 is FNYEAQ (reference sequence). CDR3 nucleotides: TGTGCTAGCAGCCCCGACAACTCTGGAAACACCATATATTTT. Its translation is CASSPDNSGNTIYF.

The sample holds a few counts of this clone. The chain is built from TRBV5-1 and TRBJ2-1; TRBD2 agrees at 7 bases. The CDR3 runs 16 residues. V gave up 1 base and J gave up 7 bases; unmatched junction bases: 11. Germline V gene sequence: CDR1 SGHRS, CDR2 YFSETQ. The CDR3 DNA is TGCGCCAGCAGCTTGAGGATCGGGAGGTCGGGGAATGAGCAGTTCTTC. As protein: CASSLRIGRSGNEQFF. Full variable domain (missing parts from reference TRBV5-1 and TRBJ2-1): KAGVTQTPRYLIKTRGQQVTLSCSPISGHRSVSWYQQTPGQGLQFLFEYFSETQRNKGNFPGRFSGRQFSNSRSEMNVSTLELGDSALYLCASSLRIGRSGNEQFFGPGTRLTVL.

The V call is TRBV7-6, the J call TRBJ2-7, with TRBD2 as a possible D gene (6 bases). Germline V gives CDR1 SGHVS, CDR2 FNYEAQ. Trimming left V 0 bases short and J 6 bases short, with 12 bases between. This CDR3 has 14 amino acids. The CDR3 loop is CASSLATLGGEQYF. CDR3 bases: TGTGCCAGCAGCTTAGCAACGCTGGGGGGCGAGCAGTACTTC.

The genes are TRBV19 and TRBJ2-5; D might be TRBD1 (5 bases). Trimming stripped 5 bases from V and 3 bases from J, with 13 bases between. CDR3 length: 14 amino acids. The germline CDR1 and CDR2 sequences are LNHDA and SQIVND (reference sequence). CDR3 protein: CASSRTRAEETQYF. The CDR3 DNA reads TGTGCCAGTAGTCGCACCAGGGCAGAAGAGACCCAGTACTTC. Using reference TRBV19 and TRBJ2-5 for the parts outside the CDR3, the full variable domain is DGGITQSPKYLFRKEGQNVTLSCEQNLNHDAMYWYRQDPGQGLRLIYYSQIVNDFQKGDIAEGYSVSREKKESFPLTVTSAQKNPTAFYLCASSRTRAEETQYFGPGTRLLVL.

The rearrangement uses TRBV7-2 and TRBJ1-1; the D gene is possibly TRBD1 (5 bases). This CDR3 comprises 14 residues. V lost 1 base to trimming and J lost 5 bases, with 11 bases between them. Germline V gene lookup returns CDR1 SGHTA and CDR2 FQGNSA. CDR3 bases: TGTGCCAGCAGCTTAGTCGCAGGGAGGACTGAAGCTTTCTTT. It translates to CASSLVAGRTEAFF.

This clone was counted a few times. V usage is TRBV2 and J usage is TRBJ1-1, with a possible D match to TRBD1 (5 bases). Germline CDR1 is SNHLY and CDR2 is FYNNEI. V lost 6 bases and J lost 1, with 9 bases in between. The CDR3 has 13 amino acids. CDR3 sequence reads: CASSLQGNTEAFF. Here the CDR3 DNA reads TGTGCCAGCAGCCTCCAGGGGAACACTGAAGCTTTCTTT.

This clone was seen more than once but under ten times. This chain connects TRBV2 to TRBJ2-7; TRBD2 matches at 11 bases. V gave up 5 bases and J gave up 2 bases; unmatched junction bases: 11. Germline-derived CDR1 and CDR2 are SNHLY and FYNNEI. The length of the CDR3 is 17 residues. As DNA, the CDR3 is TGTGCCAGCAGTTCGGGACTAGCGGATTCAGCGGCCTACGAGCAGTACTTC. Translation: CASSSGLADSAAYEQYF.

The chain has TRBV11-2 and TRBJ2-5; D call uncertain. This CDR3 comprises 11 residues. V was pared by 4 bases and J by 7 bases, with 7 bases between. Germline assignment: CDR1 SGHAT and CDR2 FQNNGV. Here the CDR3 DNA reads TGTGCCAGCAGCTCCTCCGGGACCCAGTACTTC. Encoded protein: CASSSSGTQYF.

This chain connects TRBV7-9 to TRBJ2-2, with TRBD2 matching 9 bases. J gave up 6 bases and V 2 bases, and 4 bases lay outside the gene matches. The CDR3 length is 15 residues. Looked up from germline, CDR1 is SEHNR and CDR2 is FQNEAQ (reference sequence). In DNA, the CDR3 is TGTGCCAGCAGCTTAAGAGGACTAGCGTCCGGGGAGCTGTTTTTT. This encodes CASSLRGLASGELFF.

The V and J genes are TRBV30 and TRBJ2-4; 8 bases are shared with TRBD2. V was clipped by 1 base and J by 7 bases; unmatched bases: 3. The CDR3 spans 13 residues. Germline V gene data show CDR1 as GTSNPN and CDR2 as SVGIG (reference sequence). The chain's CDR3 is CAWSGSGGNIQYF. CDR3 in DNA: TGTGCCTGGAGTGGGAGCGGGGGCAACATTCAGTACTTC.

The V and J genes are TRBV18 and TRBJ2-5; TRBD1 matches at 10 bases. Germline CDR1 reads KGHSH; CDR2 reads LQKENI. V was clipped by 3 bases and J by 5 bases; unmatched bases: 3. This CDR3 contains 14 residues. CDR3 in amino acids: CASSPGQGLETQYF. The CDR3 DNA is TGTGCCAGCTCACCGGGACAGGGGCTGGAGACCCAGTACTTC.

The chain employs TRBV10-3 and TRBJ2-7; the match to TRBD2 covers 9 bases. The CDR3 covers 15 residues. V lost 10 bases to trimming and J lost 0 bases; unmatched junction nucleotides: 10. Germline CDR1 is ENHRY and CDR2 is SYGVKD. The CDR3 DNA is TGTGCCACCCAGCCGCCTAGCGGGAACTCCTACGAGCAGTACTTC. Amino acid sequence: CATQPPSGNSYEQYF.

The V gene is TRBV6-6, the J gene TRBJ2-1; 11 bases align to TRBD1. Germline CDR1 and CDR2: MNHNY and SVGAGI (reference sequence). The CDR3 runs 16 residues. J gave up 6 bases and V 4 bases, and 8 bases lay outside the gene matches. The CDR3 DNA follows: TGTGCCAGCAGTTCCCCTGGGGGACAGGGGGGCAATGAGCAGTTCTTC. This translates into CASSSPGGQGGNEQFF.

The J gene is TRBJ2-7, the V gene TRBV21-1; the tabulated D call, TRBD2, remains unverified against the DNA. TRBV21-1 is given as a pseudogene. The length of the CDR3 is 13 residues. In DNA form, the CDR3 reads TGTGCCAGCAGCAAAGCGGAGATTTACGAGCAGTACTTC. It codes for CASSKAEIYEQYF.

The CDR3 sequence is CASSWGLARLDEQFF. CDR3 nucleotides: TGCGCCAGCAGCTGGGGACTAGCGCGGTTAGATGAGCAGTTCTTC. V usage is TRBV5-1 and J usage is TRBJ2-1; 10 nucleotides line up with TRBD2. The CDR3 contains 15 residues. Trimming took 3 bases from V and 8 from J; bases not matched to a gene: 8. CDR1 is SGHRS and CDR2 is YFSETQ in the germline V gene.

The V gene is TRBV29-1, the J gene TRBJ2-7; no definite D call. Germline CDR1 SQVTM, CDR2 ANQGSEA. The CDR3 loop spans 12 amino acids. V dropped 3 bases and J dropped 2 bases, with 8 bases sitting between them. CDR3 in DNA: TGCAGCGTTGAGGGCGTAGCCTACGAGCAGTACTTC. Translating it yields CSVEGVAYEQYF.

This chain joins TRBV6-6 and TRBJ1-3; D unresolved. The V end lost 4 bases, the J end lost 1 base, and 5 bases lay between the germline ends. The CDR3 totals 13 residues. The germline V gene has CDR1 MNHNY and CDR2 SVGAGI (reference sequence). The CDR3 bases are TGTGCCAGCAGTTTCCTATCTGGAAACACCATATATTTT. Its protein is CASSFLSGNTIYF.